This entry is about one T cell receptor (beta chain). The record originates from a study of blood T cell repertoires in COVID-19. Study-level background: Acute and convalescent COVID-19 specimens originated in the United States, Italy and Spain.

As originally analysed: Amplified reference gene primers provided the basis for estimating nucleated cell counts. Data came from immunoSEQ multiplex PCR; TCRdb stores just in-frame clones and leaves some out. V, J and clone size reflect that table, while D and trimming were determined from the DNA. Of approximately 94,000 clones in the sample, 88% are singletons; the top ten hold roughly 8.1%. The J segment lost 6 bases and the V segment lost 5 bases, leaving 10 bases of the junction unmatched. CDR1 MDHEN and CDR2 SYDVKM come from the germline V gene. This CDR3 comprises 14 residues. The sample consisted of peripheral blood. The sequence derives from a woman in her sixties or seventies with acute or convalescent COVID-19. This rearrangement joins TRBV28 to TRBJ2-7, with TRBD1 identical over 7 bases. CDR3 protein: CASSRRVTGREQYF. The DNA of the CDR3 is TGTGCCAGCAGTCGTAGGGTGACAGGGCGCGAGCAGTACTTC.